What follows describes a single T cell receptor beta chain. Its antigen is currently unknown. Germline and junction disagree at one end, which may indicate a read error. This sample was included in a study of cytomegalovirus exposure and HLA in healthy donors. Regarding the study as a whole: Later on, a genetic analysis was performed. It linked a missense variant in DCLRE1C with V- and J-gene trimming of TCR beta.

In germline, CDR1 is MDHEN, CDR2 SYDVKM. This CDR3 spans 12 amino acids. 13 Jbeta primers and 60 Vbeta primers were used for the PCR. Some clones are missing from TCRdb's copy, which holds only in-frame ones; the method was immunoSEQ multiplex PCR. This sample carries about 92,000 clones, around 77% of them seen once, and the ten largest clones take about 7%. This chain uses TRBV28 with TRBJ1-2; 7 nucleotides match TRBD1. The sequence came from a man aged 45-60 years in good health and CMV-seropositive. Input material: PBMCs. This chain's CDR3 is CAIPGQRYGYPF. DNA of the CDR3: TGTGCCATTCCGGGACAGAGATATGGCTACCCCTTC.